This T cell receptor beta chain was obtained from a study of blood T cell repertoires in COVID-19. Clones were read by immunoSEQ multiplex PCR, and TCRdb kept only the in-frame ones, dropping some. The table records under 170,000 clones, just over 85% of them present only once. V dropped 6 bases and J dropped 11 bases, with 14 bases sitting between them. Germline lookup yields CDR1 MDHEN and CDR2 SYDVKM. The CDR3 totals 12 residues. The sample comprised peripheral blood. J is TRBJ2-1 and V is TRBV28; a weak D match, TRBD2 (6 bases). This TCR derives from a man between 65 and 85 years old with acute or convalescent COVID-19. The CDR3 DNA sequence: TGTGCCAGCAGAGCCCTGGCGGGACAGCAGTTCTTC. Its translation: CASRALAGQQFF.